This paragraph reports one T cell receptor beta chain. Its cognate antigen is unknown. The data belong to a study of OX40 agonist ivuxolimab in advanced cancers. Study-wide points: Partial responders receiving 0.1-3.0 mg/kg showed among the lowest clonal expansion. Certain nonresponders likewise exhibited a low normalized T-cell clonal expansion. No determination was made of the antigen specificity of the expanded peripheral T cells.

Assay: immunoSEQ multiplex PCR; the TCRdb copy retains only in-frame clones and omits some. The sample has 85,000 to 100,000 clones; 90% to 95% are singletons. With 4 bases removed from V and 8 bases from J, the gap between germline ends came to 13 bases. The CDR3 is made up of 13 amino acids. The V gene's germline CDR1 is SGHNT and CDR2 YYREEE (reference sequence). The rearrangement links TRBV5-4 to TRBJ2-1; D not certain. The sample consisted of CD4+ or CD8+ T cells sorted from blood, taken in a trial of the OX40 agonist ivuxolimab. This sequence was found in an adult with an advanced solid tumor such as melanoma, head and neck, liver or kidney cancer. The CDR3 DNA follows: TGTGCCAGCAGCCCTAGACAAGGCGATGAGCAGTTCTTC. Its protein product is CASSPRQGDEQFF.